This T cell receptor (beta chain) was sequenced for a study of blood T cell repertoires in COVID-19. Study at large: From the United States, Italy and Spain came samples of acute and convalescent COVID-19. From T cells, B-cell-depleted T cells, or PBMCs came the material, which was cDNA or gDNA.

Patients of the Seattle cohort, enrolled during active infection, were followed longitudinally. Original processing notes: Using reference gene primer amplification, nucleated cell counts were estimated. Produced via immunoSEQ multiplex PCR; TCRdb's table is partial and in-frame only. V, J and clone size are those of that table, while D and trimming were read from the DNA. The sample yields around 150,000 clones, roughly 93% seen once. V was cut by 6 bases and J by 2 bases, with 17 bases left in between. The CDR3 has 15 residues. The germline CDR1 and CDR2 sequences are LNHDA and SQIVND (reference sequence).

Sequencing was performed on peripheral blood. This receptor was obtained from a woman aged 55-70 years with COVID-19, enrolled during active disease. V and J are TRBV19 and TRBJ2-7; tentatively, D is TRBD1 (5 bases). This CDR3 reads CASRYRAGNPYEQYF. As DNA, the CDR3 is TGTGCCAGTAGATACCGCGCAGGGAACCCCTACGAGCAGTACTTC.